A selection of T cell receptor beta chains follows, all from one sample in a study of T-cell reconstitution after alpha-beta-depleted transplantation in children. Each CDR3 protein gets one entry after TCRdb re-called the PCR reads with MiXCR. The table shows about 870,000 distinct CDR3 sequences, with 15% to 20% occurring only once. The input for sequencing was PBMCs, mostly from graft donor cells, taken 360 days after TCRalphabeta/CD19-depleted stem cell transplant. These receptors all stem from a male patient between 5 and 17 years old who had a stem cell transplant for acute lymphoblastic leukemia, so the T cells may come from the graft donor. Each CDR3 is given with its conserved first and last residue. D genes are given only for firm matches. Clone size, where shown, is once, few, many, or a class for clones that have expanded.

CDR3 | DNA | D | J | length | V | size
CATGGGSGELFF | TGTGCCACCGGCGGGGGTTCCGGGGAGCTGTTTTTT | TRBD2 | TRBJ2-2 | 12 | TRBV24-1 | few
CASTKTGDAYEQYF | TGTGCCAGCACAAAGACAGGGGATGCCTACGAGCAGTACTTC | TRBD1 | TRBJ2-7 | 14 | TRBV28 | NA
CASSVTSGSDRNEQFF | TGCGCCAGCAGCGTGACTAGCGGGAGCGATCGGAATGAGCAGTTCTTC | TRBD2 | TRBJ2-1 | 16 | TRBV5-1 | many
CSVEIGGVAPHETQYF | TGCAGCGTTGAAATAGGGGGAGTGGCGCCACACGAGACCCAGTACTTC | NA | TRBJ2-5 | 16 | TRBV29-1 | few
CATCSSYNTGELFF | TGTGCCACCTGCAGTAGCTACAACACCGGGGAGCTGTTTTTT | NA | TRBJ2-2 | 14 | TRBV24-1 | few
CASSQGGGRAKAYEQYF | TGCGCCAGCAGCCAAGGGGGAGGACGGGCTAAGGCCTACGAGCAGTACTTC | NA | TRBJ2-7 | 17 | TRBV4-1 | once
CASSIRPFKETQYF | TGTGCCAGCAGTATCCGGCCATTCAAAGAGACCCAGTACTTC | NA | TRBJ2-5 | 14 | TRBV12-3/TRBV12-4 | NA
CSVEEWSRGARYEQYF | TGCAGCGTTGAAGAATGGTCTCGGGGGGCCCGCTACGAGCAGTACTTC | NA | TRBJ2-7 | 16 | TRBV29-1 | many
CATSRDTASGWETQYF | TGTGCCACCAGCAGAGATACCGCCAGCGGTTGGGAGACCCAGTACTTC | NA | TRBJ2-5 | 16 | TRBV15 | NA
CASSAVAGAARETQYF | TGTGCCAGCAGTGCCGTAGCGGGAGCCGCCCGGGAGACCCAGTACTTC | TRBD2 | TRBJ2-5 | 16 | TRBV12-3/TRBV12-4 | few
CASSGSGVAGELFF | TGTGCCAGCAGCGGATCAGGGGTGGCCGGGGAGCTGTTTTTT | NA | TRBJ2-2 | 14 | TRBV7-7 | many
CASSQASSGRHEQYF | TGTGCCAGCAGCCAAGCCTCAAGCGGGAGGCACGAGCAGTACTTC | TRBD2 | TRBJ2-7 | 15 | TRBV3-1 | few
CASSYEYEQYF | TGTGCCAGCAGTTACGAGTACGAGCAGTACTTC | NA | TRBJ2-7 | 11 | TRBV6-5 | many
CASSYTGLNEKLFF | TGTGCCAGCAGTTATACAGGCCTTAATGAAAAACTGTTTTTT | NA | TRBJ1-4 | 14 | TRBV6-2/TRBV6-3 | NA
CASSLVPIGQSNYGYTF | TGCGCCAGCAGCTTGGTCCCCATTGGACAGAGTAACTATGGCTACACCTTC | NA | TRBJ1-2 | 17 | TRBV5-1 | NA
CASSYIAFEETQYF | TGTGCCAGCAGTTATATAGCGTTTGAAGAGACCCAGTACTTC | NA | TRBJ2-5 | 14 | TRBV12-3/TRBV12-4 | few
CSASAHLSTDTQYF | TGCAGTGCTAGCGCTCACCTTAGCACAGATACGCAGTATTTT | NA | TRBJ2-3 | 14 | TRBV20-1 | NA
CASSQRLAGVYEQYF | TGCGCCAGCAGCCAACGACTAGCGGGAGTCTACGAGCAGTACTTC | TRBD2 | TRBJ2-7 | 15 | TRBV4-1 | few
CSAKGTRFYEEQYF | TGCAGTGCTAAAGGGACTAGATTCTACGAAGAGCAGTACTTC | TRBD2 | TRBJ2-7 | 14 | TRBV20-1 | few
CASSLRGETNTEAFF | TGTGCCAGCAGCCTCCGGGGCGAAACGAACACTGAAGCTTTCTTT | NA | TRBJ1-1 | 15 | TRBV6-5 | once
CASSLVVSLETQYF | TGCGCCAGCAGCTTGGTTGTCAGTCTCGAGACCCAGTACTTC | NA | TRBJ2-5 | 14 | TRBV5-1 | NA
CSVVGVRTDTQYF | TGCAGCGTTGTTGGTGTACGCACAGATACGCAGTATTTT | NA | TRBJ2-3 | 13 | TRBV29-1 | few
CAISPQGQVGETQYF | TGTGCCATCTCCCCCCAGGGACAGGTCGGTGAGACCCAGTACTTC | TRBD1 | TRBJ2-5 | 15 | TRBV10-3 | few
CSVSPGYEQYF | TGCAGTGTTTCCCCCGGCTACGAGCAGTACTTC | NA | TRBJ2-7 | 11 | TRBV20-1 | few
CASSQADRGARGYTF | TGTGCCAGCAGCCAAGCGGACAGGGGCGCCCGGGGCTACACCTTC | TRBD1 | TRBJ1-2 | 15 | TRBV3-1 | few
CASSVRLAGGPGGEQFF | TGTGCCAGCAGCGTCCGACTAGCGGGAGGCCCGGGAGGTGAGCAGTTCTTC | TRBD2 | TRBJ2-1 | 17 | TRBV9 | few
CASSGRDINSPLHF | TGCGCCAGCAGCGGACGGGACATCAATTCACCCCTCCACTTT | NA | TRBJ1-6 | 14 | TRBV5-1 | few
CASSLIPPGQGHYGYTF | TGTGCCAGCAGTTTAATACCGCCCGGACAGGGGCACTATGGCTACACCTTC | TRBD1 | TRBJ1-2 | 17 | TRBV27 | NA
CASSHGLAGGSAYEQYF | TGTGCCTCTAGCCATGGGCTAGCGGGAGGATCCGCCTACGAGCAGTACTTC | TRBD2 | TRBJ2-7 | 17 | TRBV3-1 | once
CASSGAENTGELFF | TGTGCCAGCAGCGGGGCGGAAAACACCGGGGAGCTGTTTTTT | NA | TRBJ2-2 | 14 | TRBV7-9 | many
CSAAPGLVVDEQYF | TGCAGTGCTGCTCCGGGACTAGTGGTCGACGAGCAGTACTTC | TRBD2 | TRBJ2-7 | 14 | TRBV20-1 | once
CASSESGGGDEQYF | TGTGCCAGCAGTGAATCAGGGGGGGGCGACGAGCAGTACTTC | NA | TRBJ2-7 | 14 | TRBV25-1 | NA
CASSSGTSYETQYF | TGCGCCAGCTCGTCCGGGACTAGCTATGAGACCCAGTACTTC | TRBD2 | TRBJ2-5 | 14 | TRBV5-1 | many
CSVLRTGVVQETQYF | TGCAGCGTTCTCCGGACAGGGGTAGTCCAAGAGACCCAGTACTTC | TRBD1 | TRBJ2-5 | 15 | TRBV29-1 | NA
CASFYTSALAPYEQYF | TGCGCCAGCTTCTACACTAGCGCTCTTGCGCCCTACGAGCAGTACTTC | TRBD2 | TRBJ2-7 | 16 | TRBV5-1 | NA
CAWIAGVPSYNEQFF | TGTGCCTGGATAGCGGGAGTACCCTCCTACAATGAGCAGTTCTTC | TRBD2 | TRBJ2-1 | 15 | TRBV30 | NA
CASSPRRGLLGQETQYF | TGTGCCAGCTCACCGAGACGGGGACTTCTGGGGCAAGAGACCCAGTACTTC | NA | TRBJ2-5 | 17 | TRBV18 | few
CASSIGTGGSSYEQYF | TGCGCCAGCAGCATCGGGACAGGGGGAAGCTCCTACGAGCAGTACTTC | TRBD1 | TRBJ2-7 | 16 | TRBV5-1 | NA
CASSHRTRPRGHYEQYF | TGCGCCAGCAGCCACCGCACCCGGCCCAGGGGGCATTACGAGCAGTACTTC | TRBD1 | TRBJ2-7 | 17 | TRBV4-1 | few
CASSLVVWGPYNEQFF | TGTGCCAGCAGCTTAGTGGTTTGGGGGCCCTACAATGAGCAGTTCTTC | NA | TRBJ2-1 | 16 | TRBV7-6 | few
CASSLEGALNQPQHF | TGTGCCAGCAGTTTGGAGGGGGCCCTCAATCAGCCCCAGCATTTT | TRBD1 | TRBJ1-5 | 15 | TRBV27 | NA
CASSGLAGRNEQFF | TGTGCCAGCAGTGGACTAGCGGGAAGGAATGAGCAGTTCTTC | TRBD2 | TRBJ2-1 | 14 | TRBV6-2/TRBV6-3 | few
CASSLNYQGEAGELFF | TGTGCCAGCTCACTCAATTACCAGGGTGAAGCCGGGGAGCTGTTTTTT | NA | TRBJ2-2 | 16 | TRBV18 | NA
CASKLAGYEQYF | TGTGCCAGCAAGTTGGCAGGCTACGAGCAGTACTTC | NA | TRBJ2-7 | 12 | TRBV28 | NA
CSVEVPGMTGELFF | TGCAGCGTTGAAGTTCCGGGGATGACCGGGGAGCTGTTTTTT | NA | TRBJ2-2 | 14 | TRBV29-1 | many
CASTRGTSSYNEQFF | TGTGCCAGCACCAGGGGGACTAGCTCCTACAATGAGCAGTTCTTC | NA | TRBJ2-1 | 15 | TRBV7-9 | few
CAWSVQGTVRNYGYTF | TGTGCCTGGAGTGTACAAGGGACAGTCCGTAACTATGGCTACACCTTC | TRBD1 | TRBJ1-2 | 16 | TRBV30 | NA
CASSRFLAGPEETQYF | TGTGCCAGCTCCCGCTTCTTGGCAGGTCCTGAAGAGACCCAGTACTTC | NA | TRBJ2-5 | 16 | TRBV18 | few
CASSQDLGTSGRYEQYF | TGCGCCAGCAGCCAAGATCTCGGGACTAGCGGGAGATACGAGCAGTACTTC | TRBD2 | TRBJ2-7 | 17 | TRBV4-1 | few
CASSLVTSGRNTGELFF | TGCGCCAGCAGCTTGGTGACTAGCGGGAGGAACACCGGGGAGCTGTTTTTT | TRBD2 | TRBJ2-2 | 17 | TRBV5-1 | many
CSVATSGRGNEQFF | TGCAGCGTTGCCACTAGCGGGAGGGGAAATGAGCAGTTCTTC | TRBD2 | TRBJ2-1 | 14 | TRBV29-1 | NA
CASSSGAPSYEQYF | TGCGCCAGCAGCTCAGGGGCCCCCTCCTACGAGCAGTACTTC | NA | TRBJ2-7 | 14 | TRBV5-1 | NA
CASSLAYPKVGELFF | TGCGCCAGCAGCTTGGCCTACCCTAAGGTCGGGGAGCTGTTTTTT | NA | TRBJ2-2 | 15 | TRBV5-1 | NA
CASSPRTGRDAGELFF | TGTGCCAGCAGCCCCCGGACAGGGAGGGACGCCGGGGAGCTGTTTTTT | NA | TRBJ2-2 | 16 | TRBV5-5 | NA